This T cell receptor (beta chain) was retrieved from a study of shared clonotypes between healthy human individuals. The CDR3 extends over 13 amino acids. The V gene lost 2 bases and the J gene lost 0 bases, with 5 bases spanning the gap. Germline values: CDR1 SGDLS, CDR2 YYNGEE. This clone was seen a handful of times. Other DNA sequences in this sample translate to the same CDR3. The assay ran at deep level. The material for each subset, its genomic DNA, was split evenly across several immunoSEQ plates. Around 300 ng DNA, some 30,000 T cell genomes, went into unsorted PBMC replicate PCRs. Study processing details: Quality scores were absent from the junction-only immunoSEQ sequences, so filtering differed. Generated by immunoSEQ multiplex PCR, the TCRdb table keeps only in-frame clones and is missing some. Clone size and the V and J calls come from that table; the DNA yielded D and trimming. The repertoire consists of around 510,000 clones, with around 80% occurring once and the leading ten covering about 11%.

The chain is built from TRBV9 and TRBJ1-1; no clear D. Material for sequencing was PBMCs. The clonotype originates from a woman aged 40 to 50 in good health. Some clones in this sample may be carry-over from other donors' samples. The CDR3 here is CASSVALNTEAFF. CDR3 coding DNA: TGTGCCAGCAGCGTTGCACTGAACACTGAAGCTTTCTTT.